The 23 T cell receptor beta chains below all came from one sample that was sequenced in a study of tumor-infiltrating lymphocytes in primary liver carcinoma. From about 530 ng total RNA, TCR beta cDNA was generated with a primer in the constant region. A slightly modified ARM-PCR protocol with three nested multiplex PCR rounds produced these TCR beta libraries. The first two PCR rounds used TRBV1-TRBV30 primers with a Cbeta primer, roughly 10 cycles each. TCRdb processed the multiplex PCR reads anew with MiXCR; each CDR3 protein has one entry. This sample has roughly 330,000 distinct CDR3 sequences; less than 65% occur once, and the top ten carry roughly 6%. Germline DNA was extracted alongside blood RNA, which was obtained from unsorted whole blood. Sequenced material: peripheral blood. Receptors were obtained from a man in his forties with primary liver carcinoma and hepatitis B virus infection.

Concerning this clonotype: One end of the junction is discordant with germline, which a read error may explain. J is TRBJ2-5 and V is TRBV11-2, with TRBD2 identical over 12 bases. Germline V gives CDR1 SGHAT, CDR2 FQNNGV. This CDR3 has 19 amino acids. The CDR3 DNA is TGCGCCAGCAGCCGAGTGCGCCCCTCTAGCGGGAGGGAACAAGAGACTCAGTACTTC. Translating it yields CASSRVRPSSGREQETQYF.

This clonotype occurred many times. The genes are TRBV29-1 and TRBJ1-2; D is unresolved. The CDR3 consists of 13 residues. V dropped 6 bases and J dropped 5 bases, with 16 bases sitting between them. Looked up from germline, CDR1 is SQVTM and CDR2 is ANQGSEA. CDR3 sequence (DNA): TGCAGCGTGACGCCCGGGGATGGGTATGGCTACACCTTC. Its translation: CSVTPGDGYGYTF.

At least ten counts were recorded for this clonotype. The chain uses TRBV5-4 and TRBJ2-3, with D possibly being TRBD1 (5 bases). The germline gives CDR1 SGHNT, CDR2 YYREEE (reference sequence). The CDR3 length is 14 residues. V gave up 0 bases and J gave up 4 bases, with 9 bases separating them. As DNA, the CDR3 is TGTGCCAGCAGCTTGGAGGGGTTTCCAGATACGCAGTATTTT. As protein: CASSLEGFPDTQYF.

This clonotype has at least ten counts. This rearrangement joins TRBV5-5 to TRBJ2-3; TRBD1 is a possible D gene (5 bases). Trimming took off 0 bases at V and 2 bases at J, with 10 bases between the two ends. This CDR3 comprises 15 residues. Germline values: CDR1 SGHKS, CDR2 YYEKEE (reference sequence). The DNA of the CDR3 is TGTGCCAGCAGCTTGGGCGACAGCAACACAGATACGCAGTATTTT. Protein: CASSLGDSNTDTQYF.

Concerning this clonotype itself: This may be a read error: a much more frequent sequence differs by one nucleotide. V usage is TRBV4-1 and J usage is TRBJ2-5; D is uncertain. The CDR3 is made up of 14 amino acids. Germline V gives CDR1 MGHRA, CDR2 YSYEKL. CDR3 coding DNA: TGCGCCGGCAGCACCAGTCCCACGCAAGAGACCCAGTACTTC. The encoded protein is CAGSTSPTQETQYF.

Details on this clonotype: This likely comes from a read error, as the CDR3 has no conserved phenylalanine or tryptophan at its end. CDR3 nucleotides: TGTGCCAGTAGATCCGGGACAGGGAATAATGAGCAGTTCCTC. Translating it yields CASRSGTGNNEQFL. The chain joins TRBV6-2 or TRBV6-3 to TRBJ2-1; 9 positions agree with TRBD1. This CDR3 is built from 14 residues. The ends lost 9 bases at V and 7 bases at J; junction bases unmatched: 10. Germline assignment: CDR1 MNHEY and CDR2 SVGEGT.

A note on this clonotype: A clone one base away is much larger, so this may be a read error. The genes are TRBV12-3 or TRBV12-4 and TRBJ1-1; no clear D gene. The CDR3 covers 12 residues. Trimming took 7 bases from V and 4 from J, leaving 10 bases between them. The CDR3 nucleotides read TGTGCCAGCAAGCTTACAATCACTGAAGCTTTCTTT. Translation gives CASKLTITEAFF.

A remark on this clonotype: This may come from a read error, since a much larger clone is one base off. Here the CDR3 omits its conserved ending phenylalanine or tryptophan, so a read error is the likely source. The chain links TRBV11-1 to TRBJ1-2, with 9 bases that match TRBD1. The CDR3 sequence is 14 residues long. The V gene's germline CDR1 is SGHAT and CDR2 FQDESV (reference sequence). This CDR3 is CASSQEDRGRGYTL. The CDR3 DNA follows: TGCGCCAGCAGCCAAGAGGACAGGGGAAGAGGCTACACCCTC.

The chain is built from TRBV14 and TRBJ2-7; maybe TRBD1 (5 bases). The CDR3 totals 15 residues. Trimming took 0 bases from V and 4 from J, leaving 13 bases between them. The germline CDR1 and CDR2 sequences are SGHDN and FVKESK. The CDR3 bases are TGTGCCAGCAGCCAAGATAAGGGGAAGACGTACGAGCAGTACTTC. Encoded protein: CASSQDKGKTYEQYF.

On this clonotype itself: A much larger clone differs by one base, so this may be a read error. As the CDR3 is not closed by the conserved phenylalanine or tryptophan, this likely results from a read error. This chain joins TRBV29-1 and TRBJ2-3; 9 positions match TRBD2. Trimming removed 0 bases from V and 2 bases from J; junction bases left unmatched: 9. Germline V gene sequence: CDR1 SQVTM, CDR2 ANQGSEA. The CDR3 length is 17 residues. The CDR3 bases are TGCAGCGTTGAAGATTGGGCTAGCGGGATTGACACAGATACGCAGTATTTA. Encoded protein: CSVEDWASGIDTDTQYL.

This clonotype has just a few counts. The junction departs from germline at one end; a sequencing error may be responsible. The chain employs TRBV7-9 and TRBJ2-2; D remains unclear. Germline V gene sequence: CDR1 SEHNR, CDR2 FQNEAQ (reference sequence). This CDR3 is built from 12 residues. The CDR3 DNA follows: TGTGCCAACAGCTCCAACACCGGGGAGCTGTTTTTT. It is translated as CANSSNTGELFF.

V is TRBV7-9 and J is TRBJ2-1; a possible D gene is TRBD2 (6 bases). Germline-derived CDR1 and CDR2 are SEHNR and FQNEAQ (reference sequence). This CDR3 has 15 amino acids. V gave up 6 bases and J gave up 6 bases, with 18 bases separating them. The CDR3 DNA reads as TGTGCCAGCAGTCTCGGGGGAATCAAGGCCAATGAGCAGTTCTTC. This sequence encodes CASSLGGIKANEQFF.

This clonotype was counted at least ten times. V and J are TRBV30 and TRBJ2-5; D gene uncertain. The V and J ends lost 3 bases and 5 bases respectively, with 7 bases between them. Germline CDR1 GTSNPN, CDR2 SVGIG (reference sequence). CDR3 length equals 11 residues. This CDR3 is CAWRVGETQYF. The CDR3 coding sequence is TGTGCCTGGAGAGTTGGGGAGACCCAGTACTTC.

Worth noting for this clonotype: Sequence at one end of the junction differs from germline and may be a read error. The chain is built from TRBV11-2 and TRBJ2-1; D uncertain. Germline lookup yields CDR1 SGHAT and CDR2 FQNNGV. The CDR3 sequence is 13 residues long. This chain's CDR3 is CASSLAPHIEQFF. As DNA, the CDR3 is TGTGCCAGTAGCTTAGCCCCCCACATTGAGCAGTTCTTC. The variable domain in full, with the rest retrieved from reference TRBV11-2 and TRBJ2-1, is EAGVAQSPRYKIIEKRQSVAFWCNPISGHATLYWYQQILGQGPKLLIQFQNNGVVDDSQLPKDRFSAERLKGVDSTLKIQPAKLEDSAVYLCASSLAPHIEQFFGPGTRLTVL.

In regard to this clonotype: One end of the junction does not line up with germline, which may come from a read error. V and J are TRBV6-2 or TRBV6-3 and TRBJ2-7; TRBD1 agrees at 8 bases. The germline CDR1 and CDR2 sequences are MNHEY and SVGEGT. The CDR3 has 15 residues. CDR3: CAISTRTGSLDEQYF. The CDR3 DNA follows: TGTGCCATCAGTACCCGGACAGGGAGTTTGGACGAGCAGTACTTC.

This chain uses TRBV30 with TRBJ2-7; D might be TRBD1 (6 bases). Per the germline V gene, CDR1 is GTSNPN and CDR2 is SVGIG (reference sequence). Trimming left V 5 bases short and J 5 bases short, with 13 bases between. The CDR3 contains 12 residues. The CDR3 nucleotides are TGTGCCTGGGGGGGCCTCGGTAACGAGCAGTACTTC. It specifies CAWGGLGNEQYF.

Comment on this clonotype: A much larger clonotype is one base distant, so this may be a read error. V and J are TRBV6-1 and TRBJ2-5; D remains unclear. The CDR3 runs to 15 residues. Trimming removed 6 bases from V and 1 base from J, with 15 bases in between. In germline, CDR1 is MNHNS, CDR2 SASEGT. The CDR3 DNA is TGTGCCAGCAGAAAACCGGGCCTGCCCCAAGAGACCCAGTACTTC. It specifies CASRKPGLPQETQYF.

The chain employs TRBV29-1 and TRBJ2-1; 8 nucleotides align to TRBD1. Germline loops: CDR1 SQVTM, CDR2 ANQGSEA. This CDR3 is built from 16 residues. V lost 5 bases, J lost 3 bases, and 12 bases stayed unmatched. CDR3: CSVQSPDRESYNEQFF. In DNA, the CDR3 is TGCAGCGTTCAAAGCCCGGACAGGGAAAGCTACAATGAGCAGTTCTTC.

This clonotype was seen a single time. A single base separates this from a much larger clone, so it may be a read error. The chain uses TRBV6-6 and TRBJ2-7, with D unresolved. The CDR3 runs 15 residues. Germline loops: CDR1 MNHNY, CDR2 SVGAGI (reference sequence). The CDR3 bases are TGTGCCAGCGGTTACCGGAGAGAGACCTCCTACGAGCAGTACTTC. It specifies CASGYRRETSYEQYF.

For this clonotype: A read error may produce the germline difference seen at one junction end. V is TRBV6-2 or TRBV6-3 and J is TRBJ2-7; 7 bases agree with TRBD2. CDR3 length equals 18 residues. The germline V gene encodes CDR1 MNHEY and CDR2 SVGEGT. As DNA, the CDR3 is TGTGCCAGTAGTTACTCGGCCCCACGGGCTAGCGGCTCCTACGAGCAGCACTTC. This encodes CASSYSAPRASGSYEQHF.

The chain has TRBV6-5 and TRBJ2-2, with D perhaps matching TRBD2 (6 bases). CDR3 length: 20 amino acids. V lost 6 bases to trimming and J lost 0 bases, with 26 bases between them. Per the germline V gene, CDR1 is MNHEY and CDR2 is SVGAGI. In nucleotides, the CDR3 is TGTGCCAGCAGGAAACTAGTGTCCGTTTGGCGGGGATCGAACACCGGGGAGCTGTTTTTT. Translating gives CASRKLVSVWRGSNTGELFF.

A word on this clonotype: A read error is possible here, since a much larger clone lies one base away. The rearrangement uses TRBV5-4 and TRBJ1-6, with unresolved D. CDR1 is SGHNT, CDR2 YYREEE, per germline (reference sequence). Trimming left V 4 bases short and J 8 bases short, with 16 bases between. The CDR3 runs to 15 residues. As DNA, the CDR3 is TGTGCCAGCAGCCCCGGGGTACAGACTGATTCACCCCTCCACTTT. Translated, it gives CASSPGVQTDSPLHF. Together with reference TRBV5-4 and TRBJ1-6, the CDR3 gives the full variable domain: ETGVTQSPTHLIKTRGQQVTLRCSSQSGHNTVSWYQQALGQGPQFIFQYYREEENGRGNFPPRFSGLQFPNYSSELNVNALELDDSALYLCASSPGVQTDSPLHFGNGTRLTVT.

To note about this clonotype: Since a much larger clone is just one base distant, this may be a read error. DNA for the CDR3: TGCGCCCGCAGCCAAGTTACAGCCGACTATGGCTACACCTTC. This codes for CARSQVTADYGYTF. The gene calls are TRBV4-1 and TRBJ1-2; D remains ambiguous. The CDR3 totals 14 residues. Germline V gene data show CDR1 as MGHRA and CDR2 as YSYEKL.